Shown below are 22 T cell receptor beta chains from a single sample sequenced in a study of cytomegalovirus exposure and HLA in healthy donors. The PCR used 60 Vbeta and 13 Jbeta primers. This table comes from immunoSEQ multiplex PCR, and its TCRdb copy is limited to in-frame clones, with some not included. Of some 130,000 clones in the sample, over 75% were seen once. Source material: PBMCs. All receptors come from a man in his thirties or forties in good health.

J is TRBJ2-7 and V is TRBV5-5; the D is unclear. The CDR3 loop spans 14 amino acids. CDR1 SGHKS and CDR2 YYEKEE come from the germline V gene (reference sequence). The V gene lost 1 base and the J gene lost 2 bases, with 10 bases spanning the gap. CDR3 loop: CASSLRSRTYEQYF. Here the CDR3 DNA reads TGTGCCAGCAGCTTGAGAAGCAGGACCTACGAGCAGTACTTC.

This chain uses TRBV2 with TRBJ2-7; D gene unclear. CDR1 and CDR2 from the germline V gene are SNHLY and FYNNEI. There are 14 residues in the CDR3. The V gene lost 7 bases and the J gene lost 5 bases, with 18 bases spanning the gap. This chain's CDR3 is CASTWARNADEQYF. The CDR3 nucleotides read TGTGCCAGCACGTGGGCCAGGAATGCCGACGAGCAGTACTTC.

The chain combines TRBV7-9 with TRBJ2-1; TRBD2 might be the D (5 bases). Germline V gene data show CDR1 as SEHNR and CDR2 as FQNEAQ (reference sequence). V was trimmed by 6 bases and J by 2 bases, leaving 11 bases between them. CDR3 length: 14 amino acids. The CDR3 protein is CASRGSGPYNEQFF. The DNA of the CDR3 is TGTGCCAGCAGGGGGAGCGGACCCTACAATGAGCAGTTCTTC.

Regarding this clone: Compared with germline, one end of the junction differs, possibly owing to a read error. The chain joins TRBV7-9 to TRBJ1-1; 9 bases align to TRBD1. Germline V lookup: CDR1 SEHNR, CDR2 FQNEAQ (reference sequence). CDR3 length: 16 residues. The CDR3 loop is CSSSVTGGPMNTEAFF. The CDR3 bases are TGTTCCAGCAGCGTGACAGGGGGACCTATGAACACTGAAGCTTTCTTT.

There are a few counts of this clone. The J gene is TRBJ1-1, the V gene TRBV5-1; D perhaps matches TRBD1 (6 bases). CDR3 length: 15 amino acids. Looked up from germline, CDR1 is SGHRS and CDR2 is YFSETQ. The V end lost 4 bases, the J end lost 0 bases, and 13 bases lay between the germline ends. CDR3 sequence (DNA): TGCGCCAGCAGCACTAGGGGGGGAATGAACACTGAAGCTTTCTTT. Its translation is CASSTRGGMNTEAFF.

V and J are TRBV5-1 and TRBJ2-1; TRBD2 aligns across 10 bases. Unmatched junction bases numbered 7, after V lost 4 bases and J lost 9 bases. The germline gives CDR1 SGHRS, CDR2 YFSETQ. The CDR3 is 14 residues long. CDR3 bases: TGCGCCAGCAGCCTGGGACTAGCGAGCGGTGAGCAGTTCTTC. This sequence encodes CASSLGLASGEQFF.

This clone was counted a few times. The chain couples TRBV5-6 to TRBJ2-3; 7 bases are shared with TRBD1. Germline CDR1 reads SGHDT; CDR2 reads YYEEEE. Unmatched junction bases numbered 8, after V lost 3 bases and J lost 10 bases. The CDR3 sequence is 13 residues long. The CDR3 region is CASSWGTGDPQYF. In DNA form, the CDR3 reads TGTGCCAGCAGCTGGGGAACAGGGGACCCGCAGTATTTT.

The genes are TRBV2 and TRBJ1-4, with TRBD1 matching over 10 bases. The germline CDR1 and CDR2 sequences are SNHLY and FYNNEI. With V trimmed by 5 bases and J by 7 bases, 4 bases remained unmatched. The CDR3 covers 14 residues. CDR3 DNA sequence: TGTGCCAGCAGTCCGGACAGGGGGAGTGAAAAACTGTTTTTT. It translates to CASSPDRGSEKLFF.

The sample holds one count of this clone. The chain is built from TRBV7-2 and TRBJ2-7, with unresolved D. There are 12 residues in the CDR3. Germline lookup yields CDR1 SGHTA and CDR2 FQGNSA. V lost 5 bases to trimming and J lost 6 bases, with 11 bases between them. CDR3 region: CASSTTAPEQYF. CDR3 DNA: TGTGCCAGCAGCACTACGGCCCCCGAGCAGTACTTC.

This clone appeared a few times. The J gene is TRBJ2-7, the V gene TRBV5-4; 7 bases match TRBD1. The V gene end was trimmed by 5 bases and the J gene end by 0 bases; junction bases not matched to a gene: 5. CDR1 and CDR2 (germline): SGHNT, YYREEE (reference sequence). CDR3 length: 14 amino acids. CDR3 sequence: CASRGGQSSYEQYF. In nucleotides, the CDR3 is TGTGCCAGCAGAGGGGGACAGAGCTCCTACGAGCAGTACTTC. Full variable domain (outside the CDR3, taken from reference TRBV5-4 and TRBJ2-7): ETGVTQSPTHLIKTRGQQVTLRCSSQSGHNTVSWYQQALGQGPQFIFQYYREEENGRGNFPPRFSGLQFPNYSSELNVNALELDDSALYLCASRGGQSSYEQYFGPGTRLTVT.

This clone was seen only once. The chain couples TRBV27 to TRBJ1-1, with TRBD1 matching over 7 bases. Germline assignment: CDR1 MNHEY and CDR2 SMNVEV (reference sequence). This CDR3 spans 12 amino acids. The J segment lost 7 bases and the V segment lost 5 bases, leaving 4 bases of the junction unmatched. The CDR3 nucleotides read TGTGCCAGCAGTCTACAGGGGAGTGAAGCTTTCTTT. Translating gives CASSLQGSEAFF.

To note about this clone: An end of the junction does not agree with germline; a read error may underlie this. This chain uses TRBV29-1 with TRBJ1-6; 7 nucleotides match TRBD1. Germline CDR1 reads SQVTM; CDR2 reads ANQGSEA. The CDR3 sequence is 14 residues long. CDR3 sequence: CSVKDRAQNSPLHF. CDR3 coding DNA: TGCAGCGTTAAAGACAGGGCTCAAAATTCACCCCTCCACTTT.

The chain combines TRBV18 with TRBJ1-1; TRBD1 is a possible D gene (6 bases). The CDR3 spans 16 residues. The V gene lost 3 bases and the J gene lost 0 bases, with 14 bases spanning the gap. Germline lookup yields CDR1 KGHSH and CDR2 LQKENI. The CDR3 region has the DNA TGTGCCAGCTCACCCACAGGGCCCCTAATGAACACTGAAGCTTTCTTT. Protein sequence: CASSPTGPLMNTEAFF.

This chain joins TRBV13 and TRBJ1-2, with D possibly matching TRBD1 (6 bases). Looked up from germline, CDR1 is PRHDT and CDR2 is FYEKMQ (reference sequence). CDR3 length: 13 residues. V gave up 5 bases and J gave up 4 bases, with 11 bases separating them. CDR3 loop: CASSILDSYGYTF. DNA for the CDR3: TGTGCCAGCAGCATCCTGGACAGCTATGGCTACACCTTC.

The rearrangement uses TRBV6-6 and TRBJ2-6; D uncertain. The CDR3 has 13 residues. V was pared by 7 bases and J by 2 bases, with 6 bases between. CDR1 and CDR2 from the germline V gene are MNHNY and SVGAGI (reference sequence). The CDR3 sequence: CASTPAGANVLTF. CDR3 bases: TGTGCCAGCACACCGGCTGGGGCCAACGTCCTGACTTTC.

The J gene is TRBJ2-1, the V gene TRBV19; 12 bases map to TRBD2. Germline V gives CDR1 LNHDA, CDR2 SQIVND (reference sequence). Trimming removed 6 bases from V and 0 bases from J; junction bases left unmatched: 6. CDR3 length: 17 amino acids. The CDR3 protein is CASSRLAGVSSYNEQFF. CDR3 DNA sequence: TGTGCCAGTAGCAGACTAGCGGGGGTAAGCTCCTACAATGAGCAGTTCTTC.

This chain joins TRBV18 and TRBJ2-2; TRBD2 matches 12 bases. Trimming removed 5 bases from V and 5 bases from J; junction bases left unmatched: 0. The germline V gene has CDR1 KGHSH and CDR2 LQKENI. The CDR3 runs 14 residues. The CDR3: CASSGLAGTGELFF. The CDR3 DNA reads TGTGCCAGCTCAGGACTAGCGGGGACCGGGGAGCTGTTTTTT.

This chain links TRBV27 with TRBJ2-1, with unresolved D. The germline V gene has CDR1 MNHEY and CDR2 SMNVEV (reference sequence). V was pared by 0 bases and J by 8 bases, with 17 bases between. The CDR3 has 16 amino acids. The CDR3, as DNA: TGTGCCAGCAGTTTATCGATCAGTCGATTGGTCGATGAGCAGTTCTTC. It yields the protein CASSLSISRLVDEQFF.

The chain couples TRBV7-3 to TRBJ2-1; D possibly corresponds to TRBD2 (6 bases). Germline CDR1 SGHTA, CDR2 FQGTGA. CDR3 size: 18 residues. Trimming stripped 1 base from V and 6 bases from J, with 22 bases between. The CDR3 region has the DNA TGTGCCAGCAGCTTAAACCCGGTCGGCGGGACCTATTTCAATGAGCAGTTCTTC. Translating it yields CASSLNPVGGTYFNEQFF.

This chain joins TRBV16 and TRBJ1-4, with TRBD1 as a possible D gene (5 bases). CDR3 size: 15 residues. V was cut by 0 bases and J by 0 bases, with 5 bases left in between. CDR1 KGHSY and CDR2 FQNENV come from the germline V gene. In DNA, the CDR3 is TGTGCCAGCAGCCAATCAGGGGCAACTAATGAAAAACTGTTTTTT. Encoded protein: CASSQSGATNEKLFF.

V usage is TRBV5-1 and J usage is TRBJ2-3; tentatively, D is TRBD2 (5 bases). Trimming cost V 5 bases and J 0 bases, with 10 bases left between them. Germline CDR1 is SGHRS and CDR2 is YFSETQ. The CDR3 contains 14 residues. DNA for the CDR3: TGCGCCAGCAGAACTCGGACTAGCACAGATACGCAGTATTTT. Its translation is CASRTRTSTDTQYF.

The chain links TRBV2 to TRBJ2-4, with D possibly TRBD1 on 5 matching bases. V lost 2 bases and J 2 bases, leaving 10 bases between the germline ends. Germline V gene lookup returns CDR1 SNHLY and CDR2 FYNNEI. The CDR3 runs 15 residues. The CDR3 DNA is TGTGCCAGCAGTGAATCCAGGGTGACCAAAAACATTCAGTACTTC. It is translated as CASSESRVTKNIQYF. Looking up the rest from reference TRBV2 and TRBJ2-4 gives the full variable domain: EPEVTQTPSHQVTQMGQEVILRCVPISNHLYFYWYRQILGQKVEFLVSFYNNEISEKSEIFDDQFSVERPDGSNFTLKIRSTKLEDSAMYFCASSESRVTKNIQYFGAGTRLSVL.